Sequencing of this T cell receptor beta chain was carried out in a study of cytomegalovirus exposure and HLA in healthy donors. Findings of the study overall: According to reports, the classifier identified cytomegalovirus status with high specificity and sensitivity. Cytomegalovirus-associated TCR beta chains were listed, numbering roughly 150.

The donors were members of the validation cohort comprising approximately 120 subjects, separate from the roughly 670-subject first cohort. This CDR3 has 15 residues. CDR1 and CDR2 from the germline V gene are SGDLS and YYNGEE. V was trimmed by 4 bases and J by 5 bases, leaving 19 bases between them. This clone has just a few counts. Its antigen is currently unknown. Sequencing was performed with immunoSEQ multiplex PCR; in TCRdb, only in-frame clones are kept and a portion is missing. The sample carries roughly 350,000 clones, roughly 90% recorded once. This clonotype originated in a woman aged 18 to 35 in good health and CMV-seronegative. The rearrangement uses TRBV9 and TRBJ2-7, with D perhaps matching TRBD2 (5 bases). Sequenced input: PBMCs. CDR3 protein: CASSPREGKLDEQYF. CDR3 nucleotides: TGTGCCAGCAGCCCTCGTGAGGGTAAACTGGACGAGCAGTACTTC.